This T cell receptor beta chain was identified in a study of blood T cell repertoires in COVID-19. Study background: The samples span acute and convalescent COVID-19 from the United States, Italy and Spain. T cells, B-cell-depleted T cells, or PBMCs supplied cDNA or gDNA.

TCRdb's copy holds only in-frame clones and misses some; the assay was immunoSEQ multiplex PCR. Among about 240,000 clones, approximately 83% were seen once, and the ten largest hold around 3%. V was pared by 8 bases and J by 2 bases, with 7 bases between. CDR3 length: 12 amino acids. The germline CDR1 and CDR2 sequences are LNHDA and SQIVND (reference sequence). The sample comprised PBMCs or T cells enriched from blood (not recorded which). The receptor comes from a woman between 40 and 50 years old with acute COVID-19. The gene calls are TRBV19 and TRBJ2-4, with D perhaps TRBD2 (5 bases). CDR3 sequence (DNA): TGTGCCAGTCGGGGTCCCAAAAACATTCAGTACTTC. Protein sequence: CASRGPKNIQYF. The variable domain in full, completed from reference TRBV19 and TRBJ2-4, reads DGGITQSPKYLFRKEGQNVTLSCEQNLNHDAMYWYRQDPGQGLRLIYYSQIVNDFQKGDIAEGYSVSREKKESFPLTVTSAQKNPTAFYLCASRGPKNIQYFGAGTRLSVL.